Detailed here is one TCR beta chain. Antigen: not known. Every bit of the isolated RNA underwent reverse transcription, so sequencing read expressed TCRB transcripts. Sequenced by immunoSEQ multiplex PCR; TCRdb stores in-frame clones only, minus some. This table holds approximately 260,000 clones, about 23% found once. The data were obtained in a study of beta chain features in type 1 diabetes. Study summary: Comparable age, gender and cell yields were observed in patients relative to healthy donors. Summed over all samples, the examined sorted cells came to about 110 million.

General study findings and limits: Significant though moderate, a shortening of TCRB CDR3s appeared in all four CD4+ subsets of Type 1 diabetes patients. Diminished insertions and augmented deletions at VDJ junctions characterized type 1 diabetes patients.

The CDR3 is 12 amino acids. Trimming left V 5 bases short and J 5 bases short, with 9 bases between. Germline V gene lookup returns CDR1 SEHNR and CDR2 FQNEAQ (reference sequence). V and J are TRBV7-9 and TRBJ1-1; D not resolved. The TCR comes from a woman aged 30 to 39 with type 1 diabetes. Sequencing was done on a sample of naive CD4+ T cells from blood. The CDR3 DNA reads TGTGCCAGCAGCCCCCGCGTGACTGAAGCTTTCTTT. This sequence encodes CASSPRVTEAFF.